These 30 T cell receptor beta chains were all obtained from the same sample, sequenced in a study of T cell responses to AZD1222 COVID-19 vaccine. Assay used: immunoSEQ multiplex PCR; TCRdb lists only in-frame clones, some missing. Of around 99,000 clones listed, approximately 91% are singletons. The sample in question was peripheral blood, obtained 28 days after the second AZD1222 dose. These receptors were taken from an adult who received the AZD1222 COVID-19 vaccine.

The V and J genes are TRBV28 and TRBJ1-2; the D is unclear. Per the germline V gene, CDR1 is MDHEN and CDR2 is SYDVKM. V dropped 5 bases and J dropped 0 bases, with 10 bases sitting between them. The CDR3 covers 14 residues. CDR3 coding DNA: TGTGCCAGCAGTGGCCCCCAGTCTAACTATGGCTACACCTTC. This codes for CASSGPQSNYGYTF.

This sequence joins TRBV29-1 and TRBJ2-7, with D perhaps being TRBD1 or TRBD2 (5 bases each). The germline V gene has CDR1 SQVTM and CDR2 ANQGSEA. With 4 bases removed from V and 3 bases from J, the gap between germline ends came to 10 bases. CDR3 length equals 12 residues. The DNA of the CDR3 is TGCAGCGTTGGCCCGGGGCGCTACGAGCAGTACTTC. Translated: CSVGPGRYEQYF.

This clone appeared once. The CDR3 sequence: CASSLRQGHEQFF. The CDR3, as DNA: TGTGCCAGCAGTTTACGACAGGGACATGAGCAGTTCTTC. The chain is built from TRBV12-3 or TRBV12-4 and TRBJ2-1, with 7 positions matching TRBD1. J gave up 8 bases and V 2 bases, and 3 bases lay outside the gene matches. This CDR3 contains 13 residues.

The chain combines TRBV11-2 with TRBJ2-7; TRBD2 is a possible D gene (6 bases). The CDR3 loop spans 11 amino acids. Trimming left V 7 bases short and J 6 bases short, with 10 bases between. Germline values: CDR1 SGHAT, CDR2 FQNNGV. CDR3 residues: CASNRGSEQYF. CDR3 DNA: TGTGCCAGCAATCGGGGGAGCGAGCAGTACTTC.

The chain is built from TRBV18 and TRBJ1-4, with unresolved D. The germline V gene has CDR1 KGHSH and CDR2 LQKENI. V lost 1 base and J lost 3, with 6 bases in between. The CDR3 is 14 residues long. CDR3 coding DNA: TGTGCCAGCTCACCACGGGGAGCTAATGAAAAACTGTTTTTT. Its translation is CASSPRGANEKLFF.

This chain uses TRBV19 with TRBJ2-1; no definite D call. The V end lost 1 base, the J end lost 5 bases, and 6 bases lay between the germline ends. CDR1 and CDR2 from the germline V gene are LNHDA and SQIVND (reference sequence). The CDR3 sequence is 13 residues long. CDR3 nucleotide sequence: TGTGCCAGTAGTATAGGAACTGACAATGAGCAGTTCTTC. Its translation: CASSIGTDNEQFF.

The J gene is TRBJ1-3, the V gene TRBV28; D is ambiguous. CDR1 MDHEN and CDR2 SYDVKM come from the germline V gene. The germline V and J ends were trimmed by 1 base and 1 base, with 8 bases remaining between them. The CDR3 extends over 15 amino acids. The CDR3 region has the DNA TGTGCCAGCAGTTTATCCACAGCATCTGGAAACACCATATATTTT. Amino acids: CASSLSTASGNTIYF.

The chain is built from TRBV7-9 and TRBJ2-7, with a weak D call TRBD1 (5 bases). This CDR3 comprises 14 residues. CDR1 is SEHNR and CDR2 is FQNEAQ in the germline V gene (reference sequence). Trimming removed 1 base from V and 1 base from J, with 8 bases in between. The CDR3: CASSLVGQSYEQYF. CDR3 DNA: TGTGCCAGCAGCTTAGTAGGACAATCCTACGAGCAGTACTTC.

This chain uses TRBV7-9 with TRBJ2-2; D ambiguous. Germline V lookup: CDR1 SEHNR, CDR2 FQNEAQ (reference sequence). This CDR3 is built from 14 residues. V lost 5 bases to trimming and J lost 6 bases, with 13 bases between them. DNA for the CDR3: TGTGCCAGCAGCCGGCAAGTACTTCCCGGGGAGCTGTTTTTT. This gives the protein CASSRQVLPGELFF.

This clone was observed once. The V call is TRBV9, the J call TRBJ1-3, with TRBD1 as a possible D gene (5 bases). The V gene lost 0 bases and the J gene lost 4 bases, with 14 bases spanning the gap. The CDR3 contains 16 residues. Per germline, CDR1 SGDLS and CDR2 YYNGEE. The CDR3 here is CASSVEGGAGGNTIYF. The CDR3 nucleotides are TGTGCCAGCAGCGTAGAAGGAGGGGCAGGGGGAAACACCATATATTTT.

The CDR3 DNA is TGTGCCACCAGTGACCCTCCTAGTACGAACACCGGGGAGCTGTTTTTT. Encoded protein: CATSDPPSTNTGELFF. The chain links TRBV24-1 to TRBJ2-2; no clear D gene. Germline assignment: CDR1 KGHDR and CDR2 SFDVKD. With 4 bases removed from V and 0 bases from J, the gap between germline ends came to 11 bases. The CDR3 length is 16 residues.

The chain combines TRBV3-1 (or the pseudogene TRBV3-2) with TRBJ2-5; D remains unclear. The ends were cut back, 4 bases at V and 1 base at J, with 4 bases in the middle. Germline lookup yields CDR1 LGHDT and CDR2 YNNKEL (reference sequence). The CDR3 sequence is 12 residues long. The CDR3 here is CASSLRQETQYF. CDR3 DNA sequence: TGTGCCAGCAGCCTCCGCCAAGAGACCCAGTACTTC.

This chain uses TRBV18 with TRBJ2-1; the D is unclear. This CDR3 has 14 residues. The V end lost 4 bases, the J end lost 6 bases, and 13 bases lay between the germline ends. Germline CDR1 KGHSH, CDR2 LQKENI. CDR3: CASSRETPLNEQFF. The CDR3 DNA follows: TGTGCCAGCTCACGAGAGACTCCACTCAATGAGCAGTTCTTC.

The chain employs TRBV5-1 and TRBJ2-1, with D maybe TRBD1 (6 bases). Germline assignment: CDR1 SGHRS and CDR2 YFSETQ. The CDR3 spans 13 residues. V lost 5 bases and J lost 5, with 11 bases in between. The CDR3 here is CASRRTVDNEQFF. The CDR3 coding sequence is TGCGCCAGCAGGAGGACAGTCGACAATGAGCAGTTCTTC.

The CDR3 loop is CASSETGGSYNEQFF. As DNA, the CDR3 is TGTGCCAGCAGTGAGACAGGGGGTTCCTACAATGAGCAGTTCTTC. The rearrangement links TRBV25-1 to TRBJ2-1, with TRBD1 identical over 9 bases. The V segment lost 3 bases and the J segment 1 base; nucleotides outside the gene matches: 1. The CDR3 is 15 residues long. CDR1 is MGHDK, CDR2 SYGVNS, per germline.

The chain couples TRBV23-1 to TRBJ1-4; unclear D gene. TRBV23-1 has ORF status, its function being uncertain. This CDR3 has 17 amino acids. With 5 bases removed from V and 1 base from J, the gap between germline ends came to 17 bases. CDR3 bases: TGCGCCAGCAGTAATCCCTCGCGACGGCGAACTAATGAAAAACTGTTTTTT. The encoded protein is CASSNPSRRRTNEKLFF.

The chain has TRBV28 and TRBJ2-3; TRBD2 aligns across 8 bases. The CDR3 length is 15 residues. Trimming cost V 4 bases and J 1 base; bases outside gene matches: 4. The germline V gene encodes CDR1 MDHEN and CDR2 SYDVKM. The DNA for the CDR3 is TGTGCCAGCAGTTCACTAGCGGATGGCACAGATACGCAGTATTTT. Translated, it gives CASSSLADGTDTQYF.

The chain joins TRBV3-1 (or the pseudogene TRBV3-2) to TRBJ1-6; possibly TRBD1 for D (6 bases). The CDR3 totals 16 residues. The germline V and J ends were trimmed by 1 base and 6 bases, with 13 bases remaining between them. From germline, CDR1 is LGHDT and CDR2 YNNKEL (reference sequence). DNA for the CDR3: TGTGCCAGCAGCCAAGTGAGAGGGGGAACTAATTCACCCCTCCACTTT. It yields the protein CASSQVRGGTNSPLHF.

This chain joins TRBV6-5 and TRBJ1-2; no firm D call. The CDR3 totals 13 residues. The V end lost 7 bases, the J end lost 7 bases, and 16 bases lay between the germline ends. Germline values: CDR1 MNHEY, CDR2 SVGAGI. The CDR3 DNA follows: TGTGCCAGCATTTCGGGAACTAAGGGTGGCTACACCTTC. Protein sequence: CASISGTKGGYTF.

The chain has TRBV30 and TRBJ1-5; D is perhaps TRBD1 (5 bases). The CDR3 has 18 amino acids. V lost 5 bases and J lost 4, with 27 bases in between. Germline values: CDR1 GTSNPN, CDR2 SVGIG (reference sequence). The CDR3 loop reads CAWELKHRGTDQNQPQHF. The CDR3 DNA reads as TGTGCCTGGGAACTTAAACATCGAGGGACGGACCAAAATCAGCCCCAGCATTTT. Full variable domain (missing parts from reference TRBV30 and TRBJ1-5): SQTIHQWPATLVQPVGSPLSLECTVEGTSNPNLYWYRQAAGRGLQLLFYSVGIGQISSEVPQNLSASRPQDRQFILSSKKLLLSDSGFYLCAWELKHRGTDQNQPQHFGDGTRLSIL.

The chain is built from TRBV10-1 and TRBJ2-3, with 14 bases aligning to TRBD2. Germline CDR1 is WNHNN and CDR2 is SYGVQD (reference sequence). J gave up 7 bases and V 4 bases, and 7 bases lay outside the gene matches. The CDR3 is made up of 16 amino acids. In nucleotides, the CDR3 is TGCGCCAGCAGTGCAGGACTAGCGGGAGGTGGAAATACGCAGTATTTT. Translating gives CASSAGLAGGGNTQYF.

This rearrangement joins TRBV4-3 to TRBJ1-1, with D uncertain. Trimming removed 3 bases at V and 7 bases at J, with 12 bases between. CDR1 and CDR2 (germline): LGHNA, YSLEER. This CDR3 comprises 13 residues. The CDR3 here is CASSQVGYGEAFF. The DNA for the CDR3 is TGCGCCAGCAGCCAGGTCGGGTACGGTGAAGCTTTCTTT.

The chain recombines TRBV6-5 with TRBJ2-5; tentative D call: TRBD2 (6 bases). Germline CDR1 and CDR2: MNHEY and SVGAGI. The V end was cut by 5 bases, the J end by 3 bases, with 7 bases between. CDR3 length: 12 residues. The CDR3 loop reads CASSIAEETQYF. Here the CDR3 DNA reads TGTGCCAGCAGTATAGCGGAAGAGACCCAGTACTTC.

This chain links TRBV24-1 with TRBJ1-1; 7 bases align to TRBD1. The CDR3 runs 13 residues. Germline CDR1 and CDR2: KGHDR and SFDVKD. The V segment lost 4 bases and the J segment 4 bases; nucleotides outside the gene matches: 2. This CDR3 reads CATSDRGSTEAFF. The CDR3 bases are TGTGCCACCAGTGACAGGGGGTCCACTGAAGCTTTCTTT.

The rearrangement joins TRBV29-1 to TRBJ2-7; TRBD1 matches 8 bases. The CDR3 sequence is 14 residues long. Trimming cost V 1 base and J 2 bases; bases outside gene matches: 4. The germline V gene encodes CDR1 SQVTM and CDR2 ANQGSEA. CDR3 sequence (DNA): TGCAGCGTTGAAGGACAGGGGTCAGCCTACGAGCAGTACTTC. It encodes CSVEGQGSAYEQYF.

The J gene is TRBJ1-2, the V gene TRBV27; 9 positions match TRBD1. The CDR3 is 14 residues long. Germline CDR1 is MNHEY and CDR2 is SMNVEV (reference sequence). The trim removed 3 bases at V and 8 bases at J, leaving 7 bases unmatched. Here the CDR3 reads CASSLGQGRRGYTF. DNA for the CDR3: TGTGCCAGCAGTTTGGGACAGGGCCGGCGGGGCTACACCTTC.

The chain has TRBV6-5 and TRBJ1-2; no definite D call. The length of the CDR3 is 14 residues. Trimming removed 7 bases from V and 3 bases from J, with 15 bases in between. The germline CDR1 and CDR2 sequences are MNHEY and SVGAGI. DNA for the CDR3: TGTGCCAGCACCTCAGTTGGGCCCCACTATGGCTACACCTTC. This encodes CASTSVGPHYGYTF.

The rearrangement links TRBV3-1 (or the pseudogene TRBV3-2) to TRBJ2-2, with a possible D match to TRBD1 (6 bases). The V and J ends lost 4 bases and 6 bases respectively, with 15 bases between them. The CDR3 covers 15 residues. The germline gives CDR1 LGHDT, CDR2 YNNKEL (reference sequence). The DNA for the CDR3 is TGTGCCAGCAGCCGAGGGGCAGGGGCGGCCGGGGAGCTGTTTTTT. Translation: CASSRGAGAAGELFF.

The rearrangement joins TRBV28 to TRBJ1-1; 7 nucleotides line up with TRBD1. Losses at the gene ends were 7 bases for V and 5 bases for J; bases not matched to a gene: 10. Germline CDR1 MDHEN, CDR2 SYDVKM. The CDR3 length is 14 residues. DNA of the CDR3: TGTGCCAGCAAACCAGGGGGGAGGGAAACTGAAGCTTTCTTT. The encoded protein is CASKPGGRETEAFF.

This clone was counted once. The chain has TRBV7-2 and TRBJ2-7, with 13 positions matching TRBD2. J was trimmed by 3 bases and V by 5 bases; bases with no gene match: 4. Looked up from germline, CDR1 is SGHTA and CDR2 is FQGNSA. The CDR3 has 15 residues. The DNA for the CDR3 is TGTGCCAGCAGCGGGACTAGCGGGATGGTCTACGAGCAGTACTTC. Translated: CASSGTSGMVYEQYF.